Included here is one T cell receptor beta chain sequence, with context. This CDR3 comprises 15 residues. CDR1 and CDR2 (germline): MNHEY, SMNVEV (reference sequence). The V and J ends lost 5 bases and 12 bases, in that order; junction bases with no gene match: 10. This specimen comes from a study of blood T cell repertoires in COVID-19. Turning to the study itself: The United States, Italy and Spain were the sources of the acute and convalescent COVID-19 samples. PBMCs, B-cell-depleted T cells, or T cells provided the cDNA or gDNA that made up the material.

Authors' methods: For nucleated cells, counts were estimated from reference gene primer amplification. Clones were sequenced by immunoSEQ multiplex PCR, and TCRdb holds only the in-frame ones, with some missing. V and J calls and clone size are as listed in that table; D and trimming were resolved from the DNA. This table has 300,000 or so clones, 90% appearing once. Patients in Seattle were enrolled during active infection, then followed longitudinally. The sample comprised peripheral blood. The chain joins TRBV27 to TRBJ2-1; 13 bases agree with TRBD2. This sequence originates from a woman in her 30s with COVID-19, enrolled during active disease. The CDR3 sequence is CASSPPGLAGTAQFF. The CDR3 DNA follows: TGTGCCAGCAGTCCTCCGGGACTAGCGGGAACGGCGCAGTTCTTC.